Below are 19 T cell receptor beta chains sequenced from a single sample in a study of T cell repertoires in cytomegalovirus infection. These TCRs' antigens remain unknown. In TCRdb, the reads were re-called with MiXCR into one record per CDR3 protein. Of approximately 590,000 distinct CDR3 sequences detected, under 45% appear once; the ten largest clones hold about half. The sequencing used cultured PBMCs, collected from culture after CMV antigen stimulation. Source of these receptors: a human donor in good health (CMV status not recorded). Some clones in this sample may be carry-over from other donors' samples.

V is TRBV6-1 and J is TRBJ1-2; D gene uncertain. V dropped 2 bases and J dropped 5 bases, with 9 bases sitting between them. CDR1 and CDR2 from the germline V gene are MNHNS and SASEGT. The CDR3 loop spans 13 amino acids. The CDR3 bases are TGTGCCAGCAGTGAAAACGGTTTTTATGGCTACACCTTC. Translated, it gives CASSENGFYGYTF.

The CDR3 DNA reads TGCAGTGCGAAAGGACAGGGAGGGGGGCAAGAGACCCAGTACTTC. The encoded protein is CSAKGQGGGQETQYF. The genes are TRBV20-1 and TRBJ2-5; perhaps TRBD1 as D (8 bases). The CDR3 consists of 15 residues. Trimming pared 6 bases from V and 2 bases from J, leaving 19 bases between. Germline V gene sequence: CDR1 DFQATT, CDR2 SNEGSKA (reference sequence).

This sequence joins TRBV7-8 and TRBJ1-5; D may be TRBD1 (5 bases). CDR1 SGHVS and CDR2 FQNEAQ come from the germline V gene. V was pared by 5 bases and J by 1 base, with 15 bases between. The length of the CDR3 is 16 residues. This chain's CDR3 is CASSLRGVMSNQPQHF. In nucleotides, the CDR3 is TGTGCCAGCAGCCTTCGGGGGGTGATGAGCAATCAGCCCCAGCATTTT.

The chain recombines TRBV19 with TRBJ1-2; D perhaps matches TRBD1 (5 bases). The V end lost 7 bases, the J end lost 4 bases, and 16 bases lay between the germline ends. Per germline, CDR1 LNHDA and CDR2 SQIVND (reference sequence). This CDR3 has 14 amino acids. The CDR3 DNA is TGTGCCAGTACGCCCGGGTGGGGGACCTATGGCTACACCTTC. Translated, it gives CASTPGWGTYGYTF.

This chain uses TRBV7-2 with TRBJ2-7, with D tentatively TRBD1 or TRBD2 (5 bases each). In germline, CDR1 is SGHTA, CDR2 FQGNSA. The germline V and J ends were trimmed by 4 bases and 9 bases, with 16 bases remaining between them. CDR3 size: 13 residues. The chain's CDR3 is CASSYGDGETQYF. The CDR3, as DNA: TGTGCCAGCAGCTATGGGGACGGTGAAACGCAGTACTTC.

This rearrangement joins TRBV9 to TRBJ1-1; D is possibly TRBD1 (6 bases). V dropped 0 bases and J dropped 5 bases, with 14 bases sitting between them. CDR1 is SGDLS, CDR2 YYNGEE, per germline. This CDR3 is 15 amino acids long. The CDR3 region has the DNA TGTGCCAGCAGCGTAGGAGGGGGGGGCAGGACTGAAGCTTTCTTT. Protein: CASSVGGGGRTEAFF.

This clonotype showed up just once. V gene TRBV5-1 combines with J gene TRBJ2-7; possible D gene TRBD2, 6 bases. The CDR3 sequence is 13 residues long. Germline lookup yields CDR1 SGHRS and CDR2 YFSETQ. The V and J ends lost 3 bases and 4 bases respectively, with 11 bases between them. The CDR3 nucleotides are TGCGCCAGCAGCTGGAGGGTGAATTACGAGCAGTACTTC. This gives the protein CASSWRVNYEQYF. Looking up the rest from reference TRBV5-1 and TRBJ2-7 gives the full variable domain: KAGVTQTPRYLIKTRGQQVTLSCSPISGHRSVSWYQQTPGQGLQFLFEYFSETQRNKGNFPGRFSGRQFSNSRSEMNVSTLELGDSALYLCASSWRVNYEQYFGPGTRLTVT.

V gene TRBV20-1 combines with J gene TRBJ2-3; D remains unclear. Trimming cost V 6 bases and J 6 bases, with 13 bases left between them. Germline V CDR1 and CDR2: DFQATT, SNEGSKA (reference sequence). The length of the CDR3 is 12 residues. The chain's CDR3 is CSAAPFWDTQYF. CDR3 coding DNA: TGCAGTGCCGCGCCTTTTTGGGATACGCAGTATTTT.

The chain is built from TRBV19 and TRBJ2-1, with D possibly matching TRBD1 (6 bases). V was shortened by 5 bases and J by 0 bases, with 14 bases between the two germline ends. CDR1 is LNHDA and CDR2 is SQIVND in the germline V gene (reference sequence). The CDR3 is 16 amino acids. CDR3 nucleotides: TGTGCCAGTAGTGACCCGCACAGGGCCTCCTACAATGAGCAGTTCTTC. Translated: CASSDPHRASYNEQFF.

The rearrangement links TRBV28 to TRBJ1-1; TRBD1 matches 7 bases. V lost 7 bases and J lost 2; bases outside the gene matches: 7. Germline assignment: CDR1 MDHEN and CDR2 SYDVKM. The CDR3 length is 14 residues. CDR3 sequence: CASTTGQRNTEAFF. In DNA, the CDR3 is TGTGCCAGCACGACGGGACAGAGAAACACTGAAGCTTTCTTT.

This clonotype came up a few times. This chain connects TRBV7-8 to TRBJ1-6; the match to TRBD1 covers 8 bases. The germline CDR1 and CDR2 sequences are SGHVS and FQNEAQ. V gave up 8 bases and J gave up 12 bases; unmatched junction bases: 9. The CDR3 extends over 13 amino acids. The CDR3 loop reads CASRNRGTGPLHF. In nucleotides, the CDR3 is TGTGCCAGCCGAAACCGGGGGACAGGACCCCTCCACTTT.

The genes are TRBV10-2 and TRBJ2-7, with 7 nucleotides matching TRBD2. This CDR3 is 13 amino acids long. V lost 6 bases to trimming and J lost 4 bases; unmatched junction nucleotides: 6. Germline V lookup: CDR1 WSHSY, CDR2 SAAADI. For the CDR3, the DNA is TGCGCCAGCAGAGACGGACTAGGTTACGAGCAGTACTTC. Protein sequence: CASRDGLGYEQYF.

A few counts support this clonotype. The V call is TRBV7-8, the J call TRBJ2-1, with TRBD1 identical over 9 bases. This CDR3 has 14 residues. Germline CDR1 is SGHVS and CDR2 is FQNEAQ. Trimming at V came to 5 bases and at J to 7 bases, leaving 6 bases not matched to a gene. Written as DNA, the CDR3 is TGTGCCAGCAGCCCCCGGGACAGGGTGAATGAGCAGTTCTTC. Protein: CASSPRDRVNEQFF.

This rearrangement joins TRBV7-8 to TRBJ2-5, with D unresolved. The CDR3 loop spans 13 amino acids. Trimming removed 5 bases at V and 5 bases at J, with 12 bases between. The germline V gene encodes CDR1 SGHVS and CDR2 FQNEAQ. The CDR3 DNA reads TGTGCCAGCAGCCTCCCGGTTGTGGAGACCCAGTACTTC. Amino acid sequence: CASSLPVVETQYF.

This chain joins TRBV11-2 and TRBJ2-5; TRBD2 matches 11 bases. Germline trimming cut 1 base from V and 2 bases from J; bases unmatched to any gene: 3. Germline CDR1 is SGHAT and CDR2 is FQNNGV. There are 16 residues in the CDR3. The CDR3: CASSLASSGGQETQYF. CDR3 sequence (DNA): TGTGCCAGCAGCTTAGCGTCTAGCGGGGGGCAAGAGACCCAGTACTTC.

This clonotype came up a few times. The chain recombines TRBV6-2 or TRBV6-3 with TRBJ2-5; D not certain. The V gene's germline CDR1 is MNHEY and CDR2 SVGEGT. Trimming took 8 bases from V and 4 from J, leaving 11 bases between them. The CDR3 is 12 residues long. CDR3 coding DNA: TGTGCCAGCTCAAGCGTTCCAGAGACCCAGTACTTC. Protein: CASSSVPETQYF.

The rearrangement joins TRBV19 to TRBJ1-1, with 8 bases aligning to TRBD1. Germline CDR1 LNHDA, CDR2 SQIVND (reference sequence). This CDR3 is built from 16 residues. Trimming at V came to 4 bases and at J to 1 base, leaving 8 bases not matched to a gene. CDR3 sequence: CASSRLSGTGNTEAFF. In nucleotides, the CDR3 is TGTGCCAGTAGTAGACTTTCCGGGACAGGGAACACTGAAGCTTTCTTT.

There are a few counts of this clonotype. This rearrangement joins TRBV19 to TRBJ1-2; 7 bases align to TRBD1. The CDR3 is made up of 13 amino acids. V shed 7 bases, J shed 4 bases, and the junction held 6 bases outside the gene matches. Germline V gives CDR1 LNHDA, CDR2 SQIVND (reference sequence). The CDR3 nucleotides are TGTGCCAGTACCCGACAGGGAATCTATGGCTACACCTTC. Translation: CASTRQGIYGYTF.

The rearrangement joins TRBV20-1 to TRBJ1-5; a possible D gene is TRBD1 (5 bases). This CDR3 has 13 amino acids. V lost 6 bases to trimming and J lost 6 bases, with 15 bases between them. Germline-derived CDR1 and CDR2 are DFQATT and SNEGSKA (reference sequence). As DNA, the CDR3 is TGCAGTGCCAAGAGGTCCCAGGGTCAGCCCCAGCATTTT. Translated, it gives CSAKRSQGQPQHF.